This T cell receptor (beta chain) was recovered during a study of blood T cells in healthy people across ages. Whole-study results and caveats: A conclusive naive versus antigen-experienced comparison was prevented by the unsorted PBMCs.

A second PCR, run for about 6 to 11 cycles, used a sample-barcoded 5' primer plus a J-beta primer mix. TCRdb used MiXCR to reprocess the 5' RACE reads, holding one entry per CDR3 protein. The table includes 800,000 to 950,000 distinct CDR3 sequences, about 44% detected once. This clonotype was counted at least ten times. Its specificity is unknown. This CDR3 is built from 15 residues. CDR1 and CDR2 from the germline V gene are MDHEN and SYDVKM. Trimming removed 2 bases from V and 11 bases from J; junction bases left unmatched: 13. The genes are TRBV28 and TRBJ2-5; 8 bases line up with TRBD2. Sequencing used blood. This TCR derives from a man younger than 45 in good health. CDR3 sequence (DNA): TGTGCCAGCAGTTTAGGGTTAGCGGGGCCTCGGGAGCAGTACTTC. It encodes CASSLGLAGPREQYF.